A selection of T cell receptor beta chains follows, all from one sample in a study of T cell responses to AZD1222 COVID-19 vaccine. Sequencing was performed with immunoSEQ multiplex PCR; in TCRdb, only in-frame clones are kept and a portion is missing. The repertoire holds 95,000 to 110,000 clones, with 85% to 95% as singletons. Material: peripheral blood, obtained 28 days after the second AZD1222 dose. The source is an adult who received the AZD1222 COVID-19 vaccine. CDR3s include the opening cysteine and the closing phenylalanine or tryptophan. D genes are given only for firm matches.

>.|TRBV7-2
CASSILRGGEAFF
>.|TRBV7-7
CASRTEKLFF
>.|TRBV6-8
CASPPTRVLRNTIYF
>.|TRBV30
CAWSVPGGGSYNEQFF
>TRBD1|TRBV6-4
CASSESWGTGPYNEQFF
>.|TRBV29-1
CSVGGLNTEAFF
>TRBD2|TRBV27
CASSPRTSGHYNEQFF
>TRBD2|TRBV28
CASSRIAGVETQYF
>TRBD1|TRBV7-2
CASSLTGGTEAFF
>TRBD1|TRBV11-2
CASSFRTGGRSGNTIYF
>TRBD1|TRBV27
CASRLKPGQTNTGELFF
>.|TRBV27
CASSLSWGTGYTF
>.|TRBV7-9
CASSFQGTSNQPQHF
>TRBD2|TRBV7-8
CASSLGTSLLNEQFF
>.|TRBV29-1
CSVEDPRHTEAFF
>TRBD2|TRBV11-2
CASSLFSREEYEQYF
>TRBD2|TRBV5-5
CASSSRLTGTSSPNTGELFF
>.|TRBV7-2
CASSLGSVNTEAFF
>.|TRBV6-5
CASSYSQGEKTQYF
>TRBD2|TRBV4-2
CASSQSSGGGQETQYF
>TRBD1|TRBV19
CASSTKSGTGGEWYGYTF
>.|TRBV21-1
CASSTKEYRQGATNQPQHF
>.|TRBV27
CASSLTGGGQPQHF
>.|TRBV6-4
CASSEDTNSPLHF
>.|TRBV6-1
CASSGWEKRSGNTIYF
>TRBD2|TRBV30
CALGASGGRDTQYF
>TRBD2|TRBV27
CASSLLAGGGNEQFF
>.|TRBV2
CASSELGANTIYF
>.|TRBV4-3
CASSQEEGGPYEQYF
>.|TRBV5-1
CASSHWTAATNEKLFF
>.|TRBV27
CASSPNNYGYTF
>.|TRBV27
CASGTKPWDWNF
>.|TRBV6-4
CASSDSGGTNEKLFF
>.|TRBV2
CASSLIPGAEAFF
>.|TRBV14
CASSPTVFNTEAFF
>.|TRBV5-1
CASSSRGGGIADEQYF